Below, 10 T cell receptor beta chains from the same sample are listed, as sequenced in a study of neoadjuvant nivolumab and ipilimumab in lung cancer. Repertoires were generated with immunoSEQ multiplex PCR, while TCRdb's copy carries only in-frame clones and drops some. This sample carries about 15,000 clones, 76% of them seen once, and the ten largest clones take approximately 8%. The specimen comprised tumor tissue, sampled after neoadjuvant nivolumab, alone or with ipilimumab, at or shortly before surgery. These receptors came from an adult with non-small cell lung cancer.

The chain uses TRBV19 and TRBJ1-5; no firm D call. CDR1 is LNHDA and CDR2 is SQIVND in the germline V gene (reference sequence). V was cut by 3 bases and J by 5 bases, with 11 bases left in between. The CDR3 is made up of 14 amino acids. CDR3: CASSIGQVYQPQHF. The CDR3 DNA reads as TGTGCCAGTAGTATTGGGCAGGTCTATCAGCCCCAGCATTTT. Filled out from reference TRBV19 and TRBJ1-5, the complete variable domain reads DGGITQSPKYLFRKEGQNVTLSCEQNLNHDAMYWYRQDPGQGLRLIYYSQIVNDFQKGDIAEGYSVSREKKESFPLTVTSAQKNPTAFYLCASSIGQVYQPQHFGDGTRLSIL.

This CDR3 is CSVFQGGYEQYF. For the CDR3, the DNA is TGCAGCGTTTTTCAGGGTGGCTACGAGCAGTACTTC. The chain combines TRBV29-1 with TRBJ2-7; maybe TRBD1 (5 bases). Germline V CDR1 and CDR2: SQVTM, ANQGSEA. Trimming pared 5 bases from V and 3 bases from J, leaving 11 bases between. There are 12 residues in the CDR3.

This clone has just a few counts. This CDR3 reads CASAPGLNYEQYF. Here the CDR3 DNA reads TGTGCTAGTGCCCCCGGACTGAACTACGAGCAGTACTTC. The V gene is TRBV12-5, the J gene TRBJ2-7; perhaps TRBD2 as D (5 bases). The CDR3 contains 13 residues. The V gene's germline CDR1 is LGHNT and CDR2 FRNRAP. The ends were cut back, 7 bases at V and 3 bases at J, with 13 bases in the middle.

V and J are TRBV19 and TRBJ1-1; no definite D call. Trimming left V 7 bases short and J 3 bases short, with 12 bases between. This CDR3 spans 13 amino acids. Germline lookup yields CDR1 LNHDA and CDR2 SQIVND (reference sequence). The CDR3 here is CASTLRPYTEAFF. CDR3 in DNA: TGTGCCAGTACCTTGCGTCCGTACACTGAAGCTTTCTTT.

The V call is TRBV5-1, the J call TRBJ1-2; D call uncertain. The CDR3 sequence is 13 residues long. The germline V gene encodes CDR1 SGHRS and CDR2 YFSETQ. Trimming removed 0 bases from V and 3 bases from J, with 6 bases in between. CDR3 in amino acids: CASSLAQYYGYTF. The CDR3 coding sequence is TGCGCCAGCAGCTTGGCACAGTACTATGGCTACACCTTC.

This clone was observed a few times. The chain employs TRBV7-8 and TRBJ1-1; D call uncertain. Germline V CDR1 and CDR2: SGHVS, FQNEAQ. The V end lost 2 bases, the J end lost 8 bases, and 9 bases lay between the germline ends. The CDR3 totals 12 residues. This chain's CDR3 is CASSLMYREAFF. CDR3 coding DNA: TGTGCCAGCAGCTTAATGTACCGGGAAGCTTTCTTT.

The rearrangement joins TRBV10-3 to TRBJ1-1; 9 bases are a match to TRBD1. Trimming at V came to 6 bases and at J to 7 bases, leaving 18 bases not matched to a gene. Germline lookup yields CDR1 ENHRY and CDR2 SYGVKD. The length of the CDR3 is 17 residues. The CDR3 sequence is CAIRTGTGNPPSGEAFF. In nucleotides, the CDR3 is TGTGCCATCAGGACAGGGACAGGGAACCCTCCTTCGGGTGAAGCTTTCTTT.

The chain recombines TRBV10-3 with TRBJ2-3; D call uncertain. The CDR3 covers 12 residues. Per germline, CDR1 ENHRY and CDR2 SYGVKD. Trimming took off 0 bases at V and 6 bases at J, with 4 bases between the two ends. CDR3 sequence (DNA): TGTGCCATCAGTGAGTCCGTGGATACGCAGTATTTT. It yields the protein CAISESVDTQYF.

The CDR3 region has the DNA TGTGCCAGCAGCTTCTCCGGGACAGGGGGCGTCTACGAGCAGTACTTC. Its translation is CASSFSGTGGVYEQYF. The rearrangement links TRBV5-6 to TRBJ2-7; TRBD1 matches at 12 bases. The CDR3 covers 16 residues. Trimming cost V 2 bases and J 3 bases; bases outside gene matches: 6. Germline-derived CDR1 and CDR2 are SGHDT and YYEEEE.

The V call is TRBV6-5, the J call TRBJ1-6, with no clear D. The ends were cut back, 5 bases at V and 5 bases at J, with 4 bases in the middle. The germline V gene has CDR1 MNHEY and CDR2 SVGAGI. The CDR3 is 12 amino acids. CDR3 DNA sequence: TGTGCCAGCAGTCCTCATAATTCACCCCTCCACTTT. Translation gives CASSPHNSPLHF.